This T cell receptor (beta chain) stems from a study of CD8+ T cells in alopecia areata. Findings of the study overall: A large proportion of expanded lesional clones were detected persisting in scalp and blood during tofacitinib.

Turning to this clone: What it recognizes is unknown.

From germline, CDR1 is LGHNA and CDR2 YSLEER. The germline V and J ends were trimmed by 0 bases and 2 bases, with 11 bases remaining between them. The CDR3 is 16 residues long. RNA extraction was followed by reverse transcription into cDNA, which acted as the sequencing template. The data were produced by immunoSEQ multiplex PCR, yet TCRdb's version contains in-frame clones alone and is incomplete. The table shows some 220,000 clones, with roughly 56% occurring only once. The treatment: oral pan-JAK inhibitor, 5-10 mg twice daily. The receptor was isolated from a human donor with alopecia areata. The chain employs TRBV4-3 and TRBJ1-5; perhaps TRBD1 as D (6 bases). Sequences were derived from CD4+ T cells sorted from blood, sampled at week 4, from a patient treated with tofacitinib. CDR3: CASSQDSGAGNQPQHF. The CDR3 nucleotides are TGCGCCAGCAGCCAAGATTCGGGGGCGGGCAATCAGCCCCAGCATTTT.